A single T cell receptor beta chain is shown here with its context. This entry comes from a study of blood T cell repertoires in COVID-19. Turning to the study itself: T cells, B-cell-depleted T cells, or PBMCs provided the cDNA or gDNA that served as material.

The germline gives CDR1 SGHVS, CDR2 FQNEAQ. The CDR3 consists of 12 residues. Deletions cut 1 base from V and 5 bases from J, with 3 bases between. The table came from immunoSEQ multiplex PCR; TCRdb's copy has only in-frame clones and leaves some out. The sample shows a few hundred thousand clones, 90% of them seen only once. V is TRBV7-8 and J is TRBJ1-3; D not certain. Material for sequencing was peripheral blood. The source of this sequence is a woman aged 55-70 years with COVID-19, enrolled during active disease. The DNA of the CDR3 is TGTGCCAGCAGCTTAGACAGAAACACCATATATTTT. It yields the protein CASSLDRNTIYF.